The 29 T cell receptor beta chains given below trace back to one sample, sequenced in a study of cytomegalovirus exposure and HLA in healthy donors. Both 60 Vbeta primers and 13 Jbeta primers went into the PCR. The method was immunoSEQ multiplex PCR; TCRdb's version includes in-frame clones alone and lacks a portion of them. The table records 45,000 to 65,000 clones, 70% to 85% of them present only once. The sample comprised PBMCs. The source of these receptors is a woman aged 40 to 49 in good health and CMV-seropositive.

CDR3 in amino acids: CASSYGIQQIYEQYF. The CDR3 nucleotides read TGTGCCAGCAGTTACGGTATCCAACAGATCTACGAGCAGTACTTC. The V and J genes are TRBV6-6 and TRBJ2-7, with unresolved D. With 2 bases removed from V and 3 bases from J, the gap between germline ends came to 14 bases. Germline V gives CDR1 MNHNY, CDR2 SVGAGI (reference sequence). The CDR3 spans 15 residues.

The V and J genes are TRBV2 and TRBJ2-3, with TRBD2 as a possible D gene (6 bases). The CDR3 consists of 14 residues. The germline V gene encodes CDR1 SNHLY and CDR2 FYNNEI. V was clipped by 3 bases and J by 1 base, with 8 bases between them. CDR3 in amino acids: CASSDGGGTDTQYF. CDR3 nucleotide sequence: TGTGCCAGCAGTGACGGGGGTGGCACAGATACGCAGTATTTT.

V gene TRBV6-5 combines with J gene TRBJ2-7; 10 bases map to TRBD1. CDR1 is MNHEY and CDR2 is SVGAGI in the germline V gene. The CDR3 spans 15 residues. The V gene end was trimmed by 6 bases and the J gene end by 5 bases; junction bases not matched to a gene: 10. The CDR3 nucleotides are TGTGCCAGCAGGCTCTACGGGACAGGGGTGGACGAGCAGTACTTC. Translating gives CASRLYGTGVDEQYF.

This clone was picked up one time. The CDR3 DNA reads TGCGCCAGCAGCTTGGCCGGGGAGAGCACAGATACGCAGTATTTT. Translation: CASSLAGESTDTQYF. This rearrangement joins TRBV5-1 to TRBJ2-3; the D gene is possibly TRBD2 (5 bases). CDR1 and CDR2 from the germline V gene are SGHRS and YFSETQ. Trimming stripped 0 bases from V and 0 bases from J, with 8 bases between. There are 15 residues in the CDR3.

The chain links TRBV9 to TRBJ2-3; the D gene is possibly TRBD2 (7 bases). The CDR3 loop spans 16 amino acids. V lost 4 bases to trimming and J lost 5 bases, with 20 bases between them. Germline V gene data show CDR1 as SGDLS and CDR2 as YYNGEE. The CDR3 bases are TGTGCCAGCAGCCCCCACTGGGGGGGCCTAAAAGATACGCAGTATTTT. The encoded protein is CASSPHWGGLKDTQYF.

This chain joins TRBV7-6 and TRBJ2-3; 9 bases are a match to TRBD2. V gave up 5 bases and J gave up 1 base; unmatched junction bases: 4. The CDR3 is made up of 15 amino acids. Germline V gives CDR1 SGHVS, CDR2 FNYEAQ. The chain's CDR3 is CASSLWTSGTDTQYF. CDR3 DNA sequence: TGTGCCAGCAGCCTCTGGACTAGCGGCACAGATACGCAGTATTTT.

The CDR3 DNA is TGTGCCAGTAGTACAGTGCACTATGGCTACACCTTC. Protein: CASSTVHYGYTF. V is TRBV19 and J is TRBJ1-2; D gene unclear. Trimming stripped 4 bases from V and 3 bases from J, with 6 bases between. From germline, CDR1 is LNHDA and CDR2 SQIVND (reference sequence). The CDR3 is made up of 12 amino acids.

The chain has TRBV2 and TRBJ2-5; possible D gene TRBD1, 6 bases. Trimming removed 4 bases at V and 2 bases at J, with 23 bases between. The length of the CDR3 is 18 residues. Germline values: CDR1 SNHLY, CDR2 FYNNEI. CDR3 in amino acids: CASSVNPRGGGIQETQYF. The CDR3 DNA is TGTGCCAGCAGTGTCAATCCAAGAGGGGGTGGCATACAAGAGACCCAGTACTTC.

CDR3 residues: CASSRGGGVEGTDTQYF. CDR3 coding DNA: TGCGCCAGCAGCAGAGGGGGGGGCGTTGAGGGCACAGATACGCAGTATTTT. This rearrangement joins TRBV5-1 to TRBJ2-3, with D perhaps TRBD2 (7 bases). V lost 4 bases and J lost 1, with 19 bases in between. The CDR3 totals 17 residues. Germline values: CDR1 SGHRS, CDR2 YFSETQ.

V gene TRBV10-1 combines with J gene TRBJ2-1, with D possibly being TRBD2 (5 bases). The CDR3 covers 14 residues. Germline V gene lookup returns CDR1 WNHNN and CDR2 SYGVQD (reference sequence). The V gene lost 8 bases and the J gene lost 0 bases, with 11 bases spanning the gap. The CDR3 loop reads CASSEGSSYNEQFF. The CDR3 bases are TGCGCCAGCTCAGAGGGTAGCTCCTACAATGAGCAGTTCTTC.

The chain carries TRBV2 and TRBJ2-5; TRBD2 might be the D (6 bases). The CDR3 has 13 residues. From germline, CDR1 is SNHLY and CDR2 FYNNEI. V lost 4 bases and J lost 3, with 9 bases in between. In nucleotides, the CDR3 is TGTGCCAGCAGTGGGGACTCTAAAGAGACCCAGTACTTC. Amino acids: CASSGDSKETQYF.

V and J are TRBV30 and TRBJ2-2; D call uncertain. The V gene lost 5 bases and the J gene lost 3 bases, with 10 bases spanning the gap. This CDR3 has 13 amino acids. Germline CDR1 GTSNPN, CDR2 SVGIG (reference sequence). CDR3 sequence: CAWGHWDTGELFF. In DNA, the CDR3 is TGTGCCTGGGGGCATTGGGACACCGGGGAGCTGTTTTTT.

This sequence joins TRBV30 and TRBJ2-3; tentatively, D is TRBD2 (5 bases). The germline V gene encodes CDR1 GTSNPN and CDR2 SVGIG (reference sequence). V was cut by 4 bases and J by 3 bases, with 14 bases left in between. The CDR3 spans 14 residues. The CDR3 region is CAWKGLRGTDTQYF. The CDR3 DNA is TGTGCCTGGAAAGGGCTTAGAGGGACAGATACGCAGTATTTT.

The V call is TRBV27, the J call TRBJ1-4, with 8 bases fitting TRBD1. The ends lost 4 bases at V and 8 bases at J; junction bases unmatched: 6. This CDR3 comprises 14 residues. Germline lookup yields CDR1 MNHEY and CDR2 SMNVEV (reference sequence). As DNA, the CDR3 is TGTGCCAGCAGTTACCAGGGGGCGGCGGAAAAACTGTTTTTT. Translated: CASSYQGAAEKLFF.

The chain links TRBV11-2 to TRBJ1-2; TRBD1 matches 8 bases. This CDR3 comprises 16 residues. CDR1 is SGHAT, CDR2 FQNNGV, per germline. Trimming removed 6 bases from V and 7 bases from J; junction bases left unmatched: 16. In DNA, the CDR3 is TGTGCCAGCAGGCGGCCGGGCAGGGGGCTTAGGAGTGGCTACACCTTC. This sequence encodes CASRRPGRGLRSGYTF.

This chain connects TRBV5-1 to TRBJ2-5, with 10 bases matching TRBD2. The CDR3 consists of 16 residues. Germline CDR1 reads SGHRS; CDR2 reads YFSETQ. J lost 2 bases, V lost 0 bases, and 4 bases had no gene match. The CDR3 sequence: CASSLGPSGGQETQYF. The CDR3 bases are TGCGCCAGCAGCTTGGGGCCTAGCGGGGGACAAGAGACCCAGTACTTC.

The chain joins TRBV19 to TRBJ2-7, with 9 bases identical to TRBD1. CDR1 is LNHDA, CDR2 SQIVND, per germline (reference sequence). This CDR3 region has 14 residues. V shed 6 bases and J 1 base; nucleotides not matched to a gene: 4. CDR3 residues: CASRAGTGSYEQYF. CDR3 sequence (DNA): TGTGCCAGTAGAGCCGGGACAGGGTCCTACGAGCAGTACTTC. The full variable domain, with the rest looked up from reference TRBV19 and TRBJ2-7, is DGGITQSPKYLFRKEGQNVTLSCEQNLNHDAMYWYRQDPGQGLRLIYYSQIVNDFQKGDIAEGYSVSREKKESFPLTVTSAQKNPTAFYLCASRAGTGSYEQYFGPGTRLTVT.

This clone was seen only once. The gene calls are TRBV30 and TRBJ1-2, with TRBD1 matching over 10 bases. Germline V gives CDR1 GTSNPN, CDR2 SVGIG (reference sequence). The V gene end was trimmed by 0 bases and the J gene end by 8 bases; junction bases not matched to a gene: 6. The CDR3 extends over 14 amino acids. The CDR3 DNA reads TGTGCCTGGAGTGTGAGACAGGGGGCGAACGGCTACACCTTC. It yields the protein CAWSVRQGANGYTF.

The chain links TRBV18 to TRBJ1-1; D remains unclear. Germline V gives CDR1 KGHSH, CDR2 LQKENI. Trimming stripped 6 bases from V and 3 bases from J, with 11 bases between. The CDR3 consists of 13 residues. The CDR3 sequence is CASSFDKYTEAFF. The CDR3 nucleotides read TGTGCCAGCTCCTTCGACAAATACACTGAAGCTTTCTTT.

The V gene is TRBV9, the J gene TRBJ2-5, with 11 bases that match TRBD2. Trimming removed 4 bases from V and 1 base from J; junction bases left unmatched: 9. This CDR3 comprises 17 residues. Germline CDR1 reads SGDLS; CDR2 reads YYNGEE. CDR3 DNA: TGTGCCAGCAGCCCCCGTGATGGGACTAGCGGCCAAGAGACCCAGTACTTC. Amino acid sequence: CASSPRDGTSGQETQYF.

The chain is built from TRBV15 and TRBJ2-6; D is undetermined. The CDR3 covers 16 residues. CDR1 and CDR2 from the germline V gene are LNHNV and YYDKDF (reference sequence). V shed 2 bases and J shed 0 bases, with 8 bases lying between them. This CDR3 reads CATSRPQDSGANVLTF. DNA of the CDR3: TGTGCCACCAGCAGACCTCAGGACTCTGGGGCCAACGTCCTGACTTTC.

The chain employs TRBV5-6 and TRBJ1-1; D uncertain. The germline CDR1 and CDR2 sequences are SGHDT and YYEEEE. This CDR3 region has 19 residues. Trimming took off 4 bases at V and 1 base at J, with 26 bases between the two ends. The CDR3 is CASSISRSEGSLQNTEAFF. As DNA, the CDR3 is TGTGCCAGCAGCATATCCCGGTCGGAGGGATCATTACAGAACACTGAAGCTTTCTTT.

The V gene is TRBV6-1, the J gene TRBJ2-1; no firm D call. From germline, CDR1 is MNHNS and CDR2 SASEGT. CDR3 length: 15 residues. Trimming pared 5 bases from V and 5 bases from J, leaving 16 bases between. Here the CDR3 DNA reads TGTGCCAGCAGTCCCCTCCGGGTCAACCACAATGAGCAGTTCTTC. Its translation: CASSPLRVNHNEQFF.

V gene TRBV30 combines with J gene TRBJ1-2, with a tentative D call TRBD1 (6 bases). CDR1 GTSNPN and CDR2 SVGIG come from the germline V gene (reference sequence). The CDR3 is 11 residues long. With 5 bases removed from V and 4 bases from J, the gap between germline ends came to 8 bases. The CDR3 DNA reads as TGTGCCTGGGGGGGCAGCTATGGCTACACCTTC. Encoded protein: CAWGGSYGYTF.

The chain joins TRBV7-8 to TRBJ2-3, with D maybe TRBD1 (5 bases). This CDR3 has 13 residues. V was trimmed by 4 bases and J by 11 bases, leaving 16 bases between them. From germline, CDR1 is SGHVS and CDR2 FQNEAQ. CDR3 sequence reads: CASSSIGAAWQYF. CDR3 DNA: TGTGCCAGCAGCTCGATAGGGGCTGCGTGGCAGTATTTT.

This clone was found once. The chain joins TRBV19 to TRBJ2-7, with 11 bases matching TRBD1. V lost 6 bases, J lost 5 bases, and 6 bases stayed unmatched. The CDR3 runs 14 residues. Per the germline V gene, CDR1 is LNHDA and CDR2 is SQIVND (reference sequence). This CDR3 is CASSRDRGINEQYF. DNA for the CDR3: TGTGCCAGTAGCCGGGACAGGGGGATCAACGAGCAGTACTTC.

The chain joins TRBV30 to TRBJ2-5, with D possibly TRBD2 on 7 matching bases. The ends were cut back, 5 bases at V and 9 bases at J, with 19 bases in the middle. The germline V gene has CDR1 GTSNPN and CDR2 SVGIG (reference sequence). CDR3 length: 13 amino acids. The chain's CDR3 is CAWGGAAGGPQYF. DNA of the CDR3: TGTGCCTGGGGGGGGGCAGCGGGTGGGCCCCAGTACTTC.

This clone has only one observation. The CDR3 DNA reads as TGTGCCAGCAGCTTAGGACAGGGGGCATACGGGGAGCTGTTTTTT. Translating gives CASSLGQGAYGELFF. This sequence joins TRBV11-2 and TRBJ2-2, with 10 positions matching TRBD1. Germline CDR1 reads SGHAT; CDR2 reads FQNNGV. The CDR3 sequence is 15 residues long. V dropped 1 base and J dropped 7; count of bases not matched to a gene: 3.

This clone was observed a handful of times. V usage is TRBV14 and J usage is TRBJ1-1; tentative D call: TRBD1 (5 bases). This CDR3 has 16 residues. The V gene lost 0 bases and the J gene lost 2 bases, with 13 bases spanning the gap. Germline CDR1 SGHDN, CDR2 FVKESK. The CDR3 loop reads CASSQDLNRRNTEAFF. As DNA, the CDR3 is TGTGCCAGCAGCCAAGACTTGAACAGGCGTAACACTGAAGCTTTCTTT.